This TCR beta chain was profiled in a study of tumor-infiltrating lymphocytes in primary liver carcinoma. Whole-study results and caveats: The top-250-clone fraction was significantly higher in tumors than in blood (p = 0.039).

CDR3 length: 14 residues. The ends were cut back, 3 bases at V and 5 bases at J, with 13 bases in the middle. Per the germline V gene, CDR1 is SGHVS and CDR2 is FQNEAQ. Each 20-30 mg portion of unsorted bulk tissue served as the source for co-extraction of RNA and DNA. Cases comprised patients with primary liver carcinoma who received surgical resection. This clonotype showed up many times. Its specificity is not known. TCR beta cDNA was made from around 520 ng total RNA with a constant-region primer. Three nested multiplex PCR rounds of slightly modified ARM-PCR generated TCR beta libraries. A C-beta reverse primer was combined with TRBV1-TRBV30 forward primers in the first two PCR rounds, and each round had around 11 cycles. TCRdb reanalysed the multiplex PCR reads using MiXCR and keeps one entry per CDR3 protein. This table has over 100,000 distinct CDR3 sequences, around two thirds appearing once.

This chain links TRBV7-8 with TRBJ1-1, with a possible D match to TRBD1 (5 bases). Sequencing input: tumor-adjacent normal liver tissue. This receptor was obtained from a woman in her fifties or sixties with primary liver carcinoma and hepatitis B virus infection. The CDR3, as DNA: TGTGCCAGCAGCTTCGGGACGGGGGGGACTGAAGCTTTCTTT. Translating gives CASSFGTGGTEAFF. Combining the CDR3 with reference TRBV7-8 and TRBJ1-1 gives the whole variable domain GAGVSQSPRYKVAKRGQDVALRCDPISGHVSLFWYQQALGQGPEFLTYFQNEAQLDKSGLPSDRFFAERPEGSVSTLKIQRTQQEDSAVYLCASSFGTGGTEAFFGQGTRLTVV.